The following is a T cell receptor beta chain sequence with its context. Here immunoSEQ multiplex PCR was the method, and the copy in TCRdb shows in-frame clones only, minus some. Among approximately 74,000 clones, approximately 82% were seen once, and the ten largest hold 20% to 30%. This record belongs to a study of T cell responses to AZD1222 COVID-19 vaccine. CDR3 length equals 15 residues. The V gene's germline CDR1 is SGHNT and CDR2 YYREEE (reference sequence). V lost 4 bases to trimming and J lost 4 bases, with 17 bases between them. Sequences were derived from peripheral blood, sampled 28 days after the second AZD1222 dose. This sequence joins TRBV5-4 and TRBJ2-5; a possible D gene is TRBD1 (6 bases). The sequence came from an adult who received the AZD1222 COVID-19 vaccine. CDR3 DNA: TGTGCCAGCAGCCGCCATTTGGACAGCCCAGAGACCCAGTACTTC. This codes for CASSRHLDSPETQYF. Full variable domain (missing parts from reference TRBV5-4 and TRBJ2-5): ETGVTQSPTHLIKTRGQQVTLRCSSQSGHNTVSWYQQALGQGPQFIFQYYREEENGRGNFPPRFSGLQFPNYSSELNVNALELDDSALYLCASSRHLDSPETQYFGPGTRLLVL.